The present entry profiles one TCR beta chain with its context. The source of the sample is a study of T cells expressing NK-cell markers. TCRdb processed the 5' RACE reads again and assigns one entry to each CDR3 protein, with no DNA. Its table lists 20,000 to 25,000 distinct CDR3 sequences. CDR1 is SGHAT and CDR2 is FQNNGV in the germline V gene. This CDR3 spans 15 amino acids. The origin of this receptor is a man aged 18-70 years in good health. Input material: blood T cells: a sorted CD56 or NKG2C T cell subset, CD4+ or CD8+ T cells, or bulk PBMC T cells (not recorded which). The V gene is TRBV11-2, the J gene TRBJ2-2; TCRdb's assignment of TRBD1 cannot be checked, as there is no DNA. The CDR3 is CASSLGTQGTGELFF.